The 30 T cell receptor beta chains listed next were all sequenced from one sample in a study of shared clonotypes between healthy human individuals (TCRdb year 2020). Library preparation was by the immunoSEQ multiplex PCR assay. In its TCRdb copy, this immuneACCESS table keeps in-frame sequences only and misses some clones. Where compared with another copy, unresolved V genes explain less than half of these, and the others have no known cause. A total of 2 million to 2.5 million clones appear in this sample, about 94% of them only once. Approximately 0.13% of the sample lies in the top ten. Input material: naive CD4+ T cells sorted from blood. What the cell subset or site label conveys for this sample: CD45RA+ positively selected. Receptor source: a man aged 18 to 29 in good health.

V gene TRBV29-1 combines with J gene TRBJ2-7; a weak D match, TRBD2 (6 bases). Looked up from germline, CDR1 is SQVTM and CDR2 is ANQGSEA. The CDR3 extends over 16 amino acids. The V and J ends lost 4 bases and 0 bases respectively, with 19 bases between them. CDR3 residues: CSVVWAPGSSSYEQYF. The CDR3 DNA is TGCAGCGTTGTATGGGCTCCCGGGAGTAGCTCCTACGAGCAGTACTTC.

This chain joins TRBV5-1 and TRBJ2-3, with 10 nucleotides matching TRBD2. The V gene's germline CDR1 is SGHRS and CDR2 YFSETQ. V gave up 1 base and J gave up 0 bases; unmatched junction bases: 5. This CDR3 spans 17 amino acids. CDR3 DNA: TGCGCCAGCAGCTTGTACCCTAGCGGGGGAAGCACAGATACGCAGTATTTT. It specifies CASSLYPSGGSTDTQYF.

The chain combines TRBV15 with TRBJ2-2; 7 nucleotides align to TRBD1. The CDR3 loop spans 19 amino acids. Per the germline V gene, CDR1 is LNHNV and CDR2 is YYDKDF (reference sequence). Losses at the gene ends were 0 bases for V and 1 base for J; bases not matched to a gene: 11. CDR3 sequence (DNA): TGTGCCACCAGCAGAGACGATTTGACGGGACAGATGAACACCGGGGAGCTGTTTTTT. Protein product: CATSRDDLTGQMNTGELFF.

This chain connects TRBV6-6 to TRBJ2-1, with D hard to call. CDR1 is MNHNY, CDR2 SVGAGI, per germline (reference sequence). The CDR3 is 14 amino acids. V gave up 6 bases and J gave up 5 bases, with 14 bases separating them. The DNA of the CDR3 is TGTGCCAGCAGGGGAACGGATTTTGACAATGAGCAGTTCTTC. It yields the protein CASRGTDFDNEQFF.

The rearrangement links TRBV10-3 to TRBJ2-2; tentative D call: TRBD1 (5 bases). With 3 bases removed from V and 3 bases from J, the gap between germline ends came to 8 bases. CDR1 and CDR2 from the germline V gene are ENHRY and SYGVKD. The CDR3 spans 14 residues. The CDR3, as DNA: TGTGCCATCAGTGACAGGGTAGACACCGGGGAGCTGTTTTTT. Its translation is CAISDRVDTGELFF.

This chain connects TRBV5-1 to TRBJ1-2; D not certain. This CDR3 contains 14 residues. V dropped 3 bases and J dropped 4 bases, with 13 bases sitting between them. Per germline, CDR1 SGHRS and CDR2 YFSETQ. The CDR3 loop reads CASSSEGSPYGYTF. The CDR3 region has the DNA TGCGCCAGCAGCTCCGAGGGATCACCCTATGGCTACACCTTC.

The J gene is TRBJ1-1, the V gene TRBV30; the D is unclear. V gave up 3 bases and J gave up 1 base, with 12 bases separating them. The CDR3 is 14 amino acids. CDR1 is GTSNPN, CDR2 SVGIG, per germline (reference sequence). The CDR3 DNA sequence: TGTGCCTGGAGGGTGGCAGGACCGAACACTGAAGCTTTCTTT. Amino acids: CAWRVAGPNTEAFF.

J is TRBJ2-1 and V is TRBV18, with 8 nucleotides matching TRBD1. CDR1 is KGHSH and CDR2 is LQKENI in the germline V gene. The CDR3 covers 17 residues. V gave up 3 bases and J gave up 9 bases; unmatched junction bases: 16. The CDR3 DNA sequence: TGTGCCAGCTCACCGGGCTCTCCCGGACAGGGTAGTCGTGAGCAGTTCTTC. This gives the protein CASSPGSPGQGSREQFF.

This chain links TRBV5-4 with TRBJ2-1, with D possibly matching TRBD2 (6 bases). Trimming shortened V by 4 bases and J by 5 bases, and 16 bases separated the two germline ends. The length of the CDR3 is 15 residues. CDR1 SGHNT and CDR2 YYREEE come from the germline V gene (reference sequence). Here the CDR3 reads CASSRYIGRDNEQFF. The CDR3 DNA is TGTGCCAGCAGCCGGTATATCGGGAGAGACAATGAGCAGTTCTTC.

As regards this clone: The same CDR3 is also encoded by other DNA sequences in this sample. V usage is TRBV5-1 and J usage is TRBJ2-7; 9 bases agree with TRBD2. The V gene end was trimmed by 5 bases and the J gene end by 2 bases; junction bases not matched to a gene: 2. This CDR3 region has 13 residues. CDR1 SGHRS and CDR2 YFSETQ come from the germline V gene. CDR3 coding DNA: TGCGCCAGCAGTCTAGCGGGAACCTACGAGCAGTACTTC. This codes for CASSLAGTYEQYF.

The chain links TRBV20-1 to TRBJ2-7; D is ambiguous. The CDR3 extends over 10 amino acids. V gave up 4 bases and J gave up 5 bases, with 6 bases separating them. Per germline, CDR1 DFQATT and CDR2 SNEGSKA (reference sequence). As DNA, the CDR3 is TGCAGTGCTATGTTCGACGAGCAGTACTTC. Its translation is CSAMFDEQYF.

The chain is built from TRBV5-6 and TRBJ2-7; D gene ambiguous. This CDR3 is 13 amino acids long. Trimming cost V 1 base and J 4 bases, with 9 bases left between them. Germline V gene sequence: CDR1 SGHDT, CDR2 YYEEEE. CDR3 DNA sequence: TGTGCCAGCAGCTTGACACAGAAATACGAGCAGTACTTC. It encodes CASSLTQKYEQYF.

As concerns this clone: Other DNA sequences within the sample encode an identical CDR3. The V and J genes are TRBV30 and TRBJ2-7; 7 bases align to TRBD1. The CDR3 covers 12 residues. Germline V gene lookup returns CDR1 GTSNPN and CDR2 SVGIG (reference sequence). Germline trimming cut 2 bases from V and 6 bases from J; bases unmatched to any gene: 4. This chain's CDR3 is CAWSRQGSEQYF. CDR3 coding DNA: TGTGCCTGGAGTCGACAGGGATCCGAGCAGTACTTC.

Comment on this clone: The junction and the germline gene differ at one end; a read error may be behind it. J is TRBJ1-1 and V is TRBV7-7; a possible D gene is TRBD1 (5 bases). The CDR3 runs 13 residues. Looked up from germline, CDR1 is SSHAT and CDR2 is FNYEAQ (reference sequence). CDR3 sequence (DNA): TGTGCTAGCAGCGTAGACAGGAACACTGAAGCTTTCTTT. Translation: CASSVDRNTEAFF. Combining the CDR3 with reference TRBV7-7 and TRBJ1-1 gives the whole variable domain GAGVSQSPRYKVTKRGQDVTLRCDPISSHATLYWYQQALGQGPEFLTYFNYEAQPDKSGLPSDRFSAERPEGSISTLTIQRTEQRDSAMYRCASSVDRNTEAFFGQGTRLTVV.

The V call is TRBV19, the J call TRBJ2-1; tentative D call: TRBD2 (5 bases). In germline, CDR1 is LNHDA, CDR2 SQIVND (reference sequence). The CDR3 runs 14 residues. V lost 5 bases and J 11 bases, leaving 19 bases between the germline ends. The CDR3 protein is CASSFADLNGKQFF. For the CDR3, the DNA is TGTGCCAGTAGTTTTGCGGATCTTAACGGGAAGCAGTTCTTC.

Remarks on this clone: The sample has other DNA sequences that encode this CDR3 too. The chain combines TRBV5-1 with TRBJ2-2, with 7 bases fitting TRBD2. CDR3 size: 13 residues. V dropped 1 base and J dropped 6; count of bases not matched to a gene: 0. CDR1 and CDR2 (germline): SGHRS, YFSETQ. The CDR3 here is CASSLRGAGELFF. DNA for the CDR3: TGCGCCAGCAGCTTGCGGGGGGCCGGGGAGCTGTTTTTT.

The V and J genes are TRBV6-5 and TRBJ2-5; D might be TRBD1 or TRBD2, each matching 5 bases. Deletions cut 8 bases from V and 0 bases from J, with 13 bases between. CDR3 size: 14 residues. CDR1 and CDR2 from the germline V gene are MNHEY and SVGAGI. CDR3 region: CASSRGGYQETQYF. DNA for the CDR3: TGTGCCAGCTCTCGGGGCGGGTACCAAGAGACCCAGTACTTC.

V is TRBV28 and J is TRBJ1-2; no firm D call. V lost 3 bases and J lost 8, with 13 bases in between. The CDR3 sequence is 13 residues long. Germline V gene sequence: CDR1 MDHEN, CDR2 SYDVKM. Here the CDR3 DNA reads TGTGCCAGCAGTTTTAAGGGTGTTTGGGGCTACACCTTC. This sequence encodes CASSFKGVWGYTF.

This CDR3 reads CASSQVEARSSLSFF. DNA for the CDR3: TGCGCCAGCAGCCAAGTCGAAGCGCGGAGTTCCTTGTCGTTCTTC. This chain uses TRBV4-1 with TRBJ2-1; D is undetermined. Between the trimmed V and J ends, which lost 1 base and 15 bases, there was a span of 22 bases. Germline values: CDR1 MGHRA, CDR2 YSYEKL. The CDR3 spans 15 residues.

The V and J genes are TRBV2 and TRBJ1-2, with 7 bases fitting TRBD1. The junction had 5 bases not matched to a gene; V was cut back by 6 bases and J by 4 bases. CDR1 and CDR2 from the germline V gene are SNHLY and FYNNEI. There are 13 residues in the CDR3. The CDR3 DNA follows: TGTGCCAGCAGGATCGACAGGGCCTATGGCTACACCTTC. It specifies CASRIDRAYGYTF.

The chain links TRBV5-1 to TRBJ2-5; TRBD1 aligns across 12 bases. The CDR3 length is 15 residues. The V and J ends lost 4 bases and 5 bases, in that order; junction bases with no gene match: 6. Germline CDR1 is SGHRS and CDR2 is YFSETQ. In DNA form, the CDR3 reads TGCGCCAGCAGCGGGGACAGGGGGCCGGAGGAGACCCAGTACTTC. Encoded protein: CASSGDRGPEETQYF.

V is TRBV6-1 and J is TRBJ2-7; D is perhaps TRBD1 or TRBD2 (5 bases each). The CDR3 is made up of 15 amino acids. Trimming took 6 bases from V and 3 from J, leaving 18 bases between them. Germline lookup yields CDR1 MNHNS and CDR2 SASEGT. The CDR3 spells CASRLPGTARYEQYF. The CDR3 coding sequence is TGTGCCAGCAGGCTCCCCGGGACGGCACGCTACGAGCAGTACTTC.

As to this clone: The same CDR3 also results from other DNA sequences found in this sample. The V and J genes are TRBV18 and TRBJ1-5; the match to TRBD1 covers 9 bases. CDR1 is KGHSH and CDR2 is LQKENI in the germline V gene. The V segment lost 3 bases and the J segment 6 bases; nucleotides outside the gene matches: 6. The CDR3 is 15 amino acids. The CDR3 spells CASSPGQGLGQPQHF. CDR3 in DNA: TGTGCCAGCTCACCTGGACAGGGGTTAGGTCAGCCCCAGCATTTT.

Comments on this clone: Additional DNA sequences in this sample encode the identical CDR3. The V and J genes are TRBV6-5 and TRBJ2-7; 9 bases are shared with TRBD1. The germline V gene encodes CDR1 MNHEY and CDR2 SVGAGI. V was pared by 6 bases and J by 5 bases, with 2 bases of the junction left unmatched. This CDR3 spans 12 amino acids. CDR3 loop: CASRRTGDEQYF. In DNA, the CDR3 is TGTGCCAGCAGGCGGACAGGGGACGAGCAGTACTTC.

The gene calls are TRBV30 and TRBJ1-1, with D hard to call. The V end lost 2 bases, the J end lost 0 bases, and 10 bases lay between the germline ends. Germline V gene sequence: CDR1 GTSNPN, CDR2 SVGIG (reference sequence). The CDR3 runs 14 residues. CDR3 in DNA: TGTGCCTGGAGTTTGGCCAGGCTGAACACTGAAGCTTTCTTT. Residues: CAWSLARLNTEAFF. Full variable domain (outside the CDR3, taken from reference TRBV30 and TRBJ1-1): SQTIHQWPATLVQPVGSPLSLECTVEGTSNPNLYWYRQAAGRGLQLLFYSVGIGQISSEVPQNLSASRPQDRQFILSSKKLLLSDSGFYLCAWSLARLNTEAFFGQGTRLTVV.

This chain uses TRBV30 with TRBJ2-2; no firm D call. The CDR3 has 15 residues. Germline CDR1 reads GTSNPN; CDR2 reads SVGIG (reference sequence). Trimming removed 2 bases from V and 0 bases from J, with 10 bases in between. CDR3 region: CAWSKVHPNTGELFF. CDR3 DNA sequence: TGTGCCTGGAGTAAGGTACACCCGAACACCGGGGAGCTGTTTTTT. The full variable domain, completed using reference TRBV30 and TRBJ2-2, is SQTIHQWPATLVQPVGSPLSLECTVEGTSNPNLYWYRQAAGRGLQLLFYSVGIGQISSEVPQNLSASRPQDRQFILSSKKLLLSDSGFYLCAWSKVHPNTGELFFGEGSRLTVL.

Written as DNA, the CDR3 is TGTGCCAGCGGACGGTCGGGACCCTTTGGGTGGCCCCAGCATTTT. Translating it yields CASGRSGPFGWPQHF. The chain links TRBV6-5 to TRBJ1-5, with TRBD1 as a possible D gene (5 bases). From germline, CDR1 is MNHEY and CDR2 SVGAGI. The V end lost 8 bases, the J end lost 9 bases, and 23 bases lay between the germline ends. CDR3 length equals 15 residues.

This sequence joins TRBV7-9 and TRBJ1-3; D gene ambiguous. CDR1 SEHNR and CDR2 FQNEAQ come from the germline V gene (reference sequence). CDR3 size: 17 residues. V was cut by 5 bases and J by 1 base, with 18 bases left in between. In DNA form, the CDR3 reads TGTGCCAGCAGCCCCCGAGTCGGCAGCCCTTCTGGAAACACCATATATTTT. Its protein product is CASSPRVGSPSGNTIYF.

The chain couples TRBV5-1 to TRBJ2-2; D unresolved. The CDR3 is 15 residues long. Looked up from germline, CDR1 is SGHRS and CDR2 is YFSETQ. Trimming took 10 bases from V and 2 from J, leaving 18 bases between them. The CDR3 nucleotides are TGCGCCTGTCACCCATGGGGTTCTAACACCGGGGAGCTGTTTTTT. Its protein is CACHPWGSNTGELFF.

The rearrangement uses TRBV7-6 and TRBJ2-3; 10 bases agree with TRBD2. J was trimmed by 6 bases and V by 3 bases; bases with no gene match: 3. This CDR3 is built from 14 residues. CDR1 and CDR2 (germline): SGHVS, FNYEAQ. CDR3 coding DNA: TGTGCCAGCAGCTTGGGACTAGCGAAGGATACGCAGTATTTT. Translation gives CASSLGLAKDTQYF.